Each of the 29 T cell receptor delta chains below was sequenced from the same sample in a study of gamma-delta T cells after stem cell transplantation. TCRdb ran CATT on the RT-PCR reads. The repertoire holds more than 2,500 delta-chain clones, under 25% seen once, with around 30% in the top ten. Sequencing was performed on gamma-delta T cells. The receptors shown here come from a human donor. It is not recorded whose cells these are; they may come from a transplant donor.

This clone is judged large. This rearrangement joins TRDV2 to TRDJ1; 8 nucleotides agree with TRDD3. CDR1 is GEAIGNYY and CDR2 is EKD in the germline V gene. With 2 bases clipped from V and 5 bases from J, the junction kept 15 bases outside the gene matches. This CDR3 region has 17 residues. The CDR3 bases are TGTGCCTGTGACAGGCTGGGGGACACCCCACAGTCGGATAAACTCATCTTT. Translated, it gives CACDRLGDTPQSDKLIF.

The chain combines TRDV1 with TRDJ1; 9 positions match TRDD3. Per the germline V gene, CDR1 is TSWWSYY and CDR2 is QGS. Trimming cost V 4 bases and J 1 base; bases outside gene matches: 16. The CDR3 is made up of 19 amino acids. CDR3 in DNA: TGTGCTCTTGGGGTTGTATCCCCTGGGGGGATACTTTCCACCGATAAACTCATCTTT. Protein sequence: CALGVVSPGGILSTDKLIF.

This clone has only a few counts. A far larger clone differs by one base, so this is likely a read error. This sample includes further DNA sequences coding for the same CDR3. The chain joins TRDV2 to TRDJ1, with TRDD3 identical over 7 bases. The CDR3 length is 20 residues. J lost 2 bases, V lost 0 bases, and 20 bases had no gene match. Germline loops: CDR1 GEAIGNYY, CDR2 EKD. In nucleotides, the CDR3 is TGTGCCTGTGACACCGGTGTCTTCCGATTCAACTGGGGCCTTACCGATAAACTCATCTTT. Translating it yields CACDTGVFRFNWGLTDKLIF.

On this clone itself: A far larger clone is one base from this, pointing to a likely read error. The V and J genes are TRDV1 and TRDJ1; either TRDD2 or TRDD3 may fit D (7 bases each). The CDR3 covers 18 residues. CDR1 is TSWWSYY, CDR2 QGS, per germline. Trimming cost V 4 bases and J 0 bases, with 21 bases left between them. CDR3 sequence: CALGGRSFLGVNTDKLIF. In DNA form, the CDR3 reads TGTGCTCTTGGGGGACGGTCCTTCCTGGGGGTCAACACCGATAAACTCATCTTT.

This clone is judged large. CDR3 sequence reads: CALGELVNSYAWGLILRTDKLIF. CDR3 nucleotide sequence: TGTGCTCTTGGGGAACTAGTCAACTCCTACGCCTGGGGGCTAATTTTACGCACCGATAAACTCATCTTT. The chain employs TRDV1 and TRDJ1; possible D gene TRDD3, 7 bases. The CDR3 length is 23 residues. Germline V gene sequence: CDR1 TSWWSYY, CDR2 QGS. V gave up 0 bases and J gave up 1 base, with 33 bases separating them.

A note on this clone: TCRdb shows a much larger clone's protein in place of this DNA's translation, and the two differ at residue 5, likely through a read error; the protein shown is translated from the DNA. The CDR3 is CACDPIWGLWDTRQMFF. CDR3 nucleotides: TGTGCCTGTGACCCGATCTGGGGTCTCTGGGACACCCGACAGATGTTTTTC. The rearrangement links TRDV2 to TRDJ3; D is possibly TRDD3 (6 bases). The CDR3 totals 17 residues. CDR1 GEAIGNYY and CDR2 EKD come from the germline V gene. V lost 3 bases and J 3 bases, leaving 14 bases between the germline ends.

This clone is categorized as medium-sized. This chain joins TRDV3 and TRDJ1; D possibly corresponds to TRDD2 (9 bases). CDR3 length: 16 amino acids. Germline CDR1 is TVYSNPD and CDR2 is GDNSRS (reference sequence). The ends were cut back, 0 bases at V and 5 bases at J, with 22 bases in the middle. CDR3 in amino acids: CAFSSFLLDWGDKLIF. CDR3 DNA sequence: TGTGCCTTTAGTTCCTTCCTACTTGACTGGGGGGATAAACTCATCTTT.

This clone rates as large. The chain carries TRDV1 and TRDJ1, with TRDD3 identical over 7 bases. V lost 10 bases to trimming and J lost 2 bases; unmatched junction nucleotides: 22. Germline V gene data show CDR1 as TSWWSYY and CDR2 as QGS. The CDR3 runs 18 residues. The DNA of the CDR3 is TGTGCTCAAGGCCCCACCGCACTGGGGATAGGCCCTACCGATAAACTCATCTTT. Protein: CAQGPTALGIGPTDKLIF.

In the case of this clone: Only one base separates this from a far larger clonotype, so it likely reflects a read error. The same CDR3 also results from other DNA sequences found in this sample. The V call is TRDV1, the J call TRDJ1, with 9 nucleotides matching TRDD3. This CDR3 is built from 22 residues. The germline gives CDR1 TSWWSYY, CDR2 QGS. After removal of 6 bases from V and 8 bases from J, the junction contained 34 bases not matched to a gene. CDR3 coding DNA: TGTGCTCTTGGAGTCACTGTTAGGTACTGGGGGACTGACGAAAATGAAAAGCAAAAACTCATCTTT. Its protein is CALGVTVRYWGTDENEKQKLIF.

This clone occurred a few times. TCRdb has a much larger clone's protein, which differs at residue 16 from the translation of this DNA, likely because of a read error; what is shown is the protein translated from the DNA. This rearrangement joins TRDV1 to TRDJ1, with 13 bases matching TRDD3. There are 20 residues in the CDR3. CDR1 TSWWSYY and CDR2 QGS come from the germline V gene. V gave up 3 bases and J gave up 11 bases; unmatched junction bases: 24. The CDR3 loop reads CALGDFPTGRTGGYGKKLIF. For the CDR3, the DNA is TGTGCTCTTGGGGACTTTCCTACCGGTAGGACTGGGGGATACGGAAAGAAGCTCATCTTT.

This clone was picked up a small number of times. The chain combines TRDV1 with TRDJ1; D not resolved. The germline CDR1 and CDR2 sequences are TSWWSYY and QGS. The CDR3 has 13 residues. V was shortened by 0 bases and J by 5 bases, with 7 bases between the two germline ends. DNA for the CDR3: TGTGCTCTTGGGGAACTCGGGGTAGATAAACTCATCTTT. Amino acids: CALGELGVDKLIF.

This clone rates as medium-sized. The V call is TRDV1, the J call TRDJ1; TRDD3 is a possible D gene (5 bases). The germline CDR1 and CDR2 sequences are TSWWSYY and QGS. Between the trimmed V and J ends, which lost 3 bases and 6 bases, there was a span of 11 bases. The CDR3 has 13 residues. The CDR3 reads CALGDRLGYKLIF. The DNA of the CDR3 is TGTGCTCTTGGGGACCGCCTGGGATATAAACTCATCTTT.

In its sample, this clone ranks as medium-sized. The chain combines TRDV1 with TRDJ1; no clear D. The germline gives CDR1 TSWWSYY, CDR2 QGS. There are 14 residues in the CDR3. Trimming pared 5 bases from V and 6 bases from J, leaving 16 bases between. The CDR3 coding sequence is TGTGCTCTTGGGAAGGCCTCCCACGCCTATAAACTCATCTTT. It yields the protein CALGKASHAYKLIF.

By share, this clone counts as medium-sized. The chain combines TRDV3 with TRDJ1; the D gene is possibly TRDD3 (5 bases). This CDR3 comprises 17 residues. CDR1 and CDR2 (germline): TVYSNPD, GDNSRS (reference sequence). V was pared by 2 bases and J by 0 bases, with 22 bases between. The CDR3 loop reads CAFEGGGYRTYTDKLIF. Written as DNA, the CDR3 is TGTGCCTTTGAGGGCGGGGGCTATCGGACTTACACCGATAAACTCATCTTT.

Concerning this clone itself: A read error likely explains this, since a far larger clone differs by one base. The V gene is TRDV2, the J gene TRDJ1, with 7 bases lining up with TRDD3. In germline, CDR1 is GEAIGNYY, CDR2 EKD. The CDR3 sequence is 18 residues long. CDR3 sequence: CARDTLLITGDLTDKLIF. Here the CDR3 DNA reads TGTGCCCGTGACACCCTTTTGATTACTGGGGACCTCACCGATAAACTCATCTTT.

By share, this clone counts as medium-sized. Other DNA sequences in this specimen translate into the identical CDR3. The chain links TRDV2 to TRDJ1; 8 nucleotides line up with TRDD3. This CDR3 has 18 amino acids. The J segment lost 3 bases and the V segment lost 0 bases, leaving 14 bases of the junction unmatched. Germline CDR1 is GEAIGNYY and CDR2 is EKD. This CDR3 reads CACDTVRRTGGLPDKLIF. The CDR3 DNA sequence: TGTGCCTGTGACACCGTCAGGAGAACTGGGGGCCTGCCCGATAAACTCATCTTT.

In this sample, this clone turned up once. One base separates it from a far larger clone, so it is likely a read error. This sequence joins TRDV1 and TRDJ1; tentative D call: TRDD3 (6 bases). CDR1 and CDR2 (germline): TSWWSYY, QGS. This CDR3 has 25 amino acids. The germline V and J ends were trimmed by 1 base and 7 bases, with 46 bases remaining between them. This CDR3 reads CALGEPPGIPWGTRGEEDPAGKLIF. The CDR3 DNA follows: TGTGCTCTTGGGGAACCCCCGGGGATTCCTTGGGGCACGCGGGGTGAGGAGGACCCGGCCGGTAAACTCATCTTT.

With respect to this clone: The same CDR3 also results from other DNA sequences found in this sample. The rearrangement joins TRDV1 to TRDJ1; D is undetermined. Germline V gives CDR1 TSWWSYY, CDR2 QGS. The CDR3 runs to 18 residues. The ends were cut back, 1 base at V and 7 bases at J, with 25 bases in the middle. The chain's CDR3 is CALGEPLLFFPLGPKLIF. CDR3 DNA sequence: TGTGCTCTTGGGGAACCCTTGCTCTTCTTTCCGCTAGGGCCTAAACTCATCTTT.

The chain couples TRDV1 to TRDJ1, with 10 bases aligning to TRDD3. The CDR3 is 18 amino acids. Germline V gene lookup returns CDR1 TSWWSYY and CDR2 QGS. Losses at the gene ends were 5 bases for V and 4 bases for J; bases not matched to a gene: 16. In DNA, the CDR3 is TGTGCTCTTGGGCCGTTGCCGGGGGGAGGGGGATACGACGATAAACTCATCTTT. Translated: CALGPLPGGGGYDDKLIF.

On this clone itself: One end of the junction is discordant with germline, which a read error may explain. Other DNA sequences in the sample encode the same CDR3. This chain joins TRDV1 and TRDJ1; 10 nucleotides align to TRDD3. CDR1 and CDR2 (germline): TSWWSYY, QGS. This CDR3 comprises 19 residues. The CDR3, as DNA: TGTGCTCTTGGAGAACCGCCCCACTGGGGGATGCCCACACCTTATAAACTCATCTTT. This encodes CALGEPPHWGMPTPYKLIF.

The chain joins TRDV1 to TRDJ1, with 9 bases that match TRDD3. The CDR3 runs 22 residues. The V and J ends lost 2 bases and 0 bases, in that order; junction bases with no gene match: 22. Per germline, CDR1 TSWWSYY and CDR2 QGS. CDR3 region: CALGEALTFLRGGYQYTDKLIF. The CDR3 nucleotides are TGTGCTCTTGGGGAAGCCCTGACCTTCCTGCGCGGGGGATACCAGTACACCGATAAACTCATCTTT.

The rearrangement uses TRDV1 and TRDJ1; D not resolved. Germline CDR1 and CDR2: TSWWSYY and QGS. The V and J ends lost 0 bases and 10 bases respectively, with 33 bases between them. The CDR3 is 20 residues long. CDR3 sequence (DNA): TGTGCTCTTGGGGAACTAGTAAACCTTTTCCCCTATCGCCACCAGAAGGGACTCATCTTT. Translated: CALGELVNLFPYRHQKGLIF.

The sample holds a few counts of this clone. The V gene is TRDV1, the J gene TRDJ1, with D perhaps matching TRDD2 or TRDD3 (8 bases each). Trimming pared 3 bases from V and 1 base from J, leaving 36 bases between. This CDR3 is 23 amino acids long. CDR1 is TSWWSYY and CDR2 is QGS in the germline V gene. The CDR3 sequence is CALGDPPSYRTGGQISGTDKLIF. CDR3 DNA: TGTGCTCTTGGGGACCCCCCTTCCTATCGTACTGGGGGGCAGATCTCGGGCACCGATAAACTCATCTTT.

This clone has a handful of counts. V usage is TRDV3 and J usage is TRDJ1, with 8 bases lining up with TRDD3. Per the germline V gene, CDR1 is TVYSNPD and CDR2 is GDNSRS (reference sequence). Germline trimming cut 3 bases from V and 6 bases from J; bases unmatched to any gene: 24. The CDR3 spans 18 residues. This CDR3 is CALTPRQYSTGGPNKLIF. Here the CDR3 DNA reads TGTGCCTTAACCCCCCGTCAATATTCTACTGGGGGCCCAAATAAACTCATCTTT.

This clone was counted between two and nine times. The chain joins TRDV1 to TRDJ1; D gene ambiguous. V shed 3 bases and J shed 10 bases, with 9 bases lying between them. Germline CDR1 and CDR2: TSWWSYY and QGS. The CDR3 is 11 residues long. This chain's CDR3 is CALGDHKILIF. In nucleotides, the CDR3 is TGTGCTCTTGGGGACCACAAAATACTCATCTTT.

By sample share, this clone is medium-sized (0.01 to 0.1%). This chain links TRDV1 with TRDJ1; 9 nucleotides agree with TRDD3. V was clipped by 2 bases and J by 3 bases; unmatched bases: 16. Germline CDR1 is TSWWSYY and CDR2 is QGS. The CDR3 totals 19 residues. The CDR3 here is CALGEGSSFSLGDPDKLIF. The CDR3 region has the DNA TGTGCTCTTGGGGAAGGAAGTTCGTTCAGTCTGGGGGATCCCGATAAACTCATCTTT.

This clone was seen only a few times. The V call is TRDV1, the J call TRDJ1; TRDD3 matches 11 bases. The CDR3 spans 23 residues. CDR1 is TSWWSYY and CDR2 is QGS in the germline V gene. The V segment lost 0 bases and the J segment 0 bases; nucleotides outside the gene matches: 21. The CDR3 is CALGELSTGGYRFQRPYTDKLIF. In nucleotides, the CDR3 is TGTGCTCTTGGGGAACTCAGTACTGGGGGATATCGATTCCAACGCCCGTACACCGATAAACTCATCTTT.

The rearrangement uses TRDV1 and TRDJ1; TRDD3 matches at 8 bases. CDR1 is TSWWSYY, CDR2 QGS, per germline. This CDR3 comprises 21 residues. V shed 2 bases and J 0 bases; nucleotides not matched to a gene: 20. DNA of the CDR3: TGTGCTCTTGGGGAAGAATTCCTGGCTACTGGGGGGGAGGGGTACACCGATAAACTCATCTTT. Translation: CALGEEFLATGGEGYTDKLIF.

This clone was detected a few times. This chain links TRDV1 with TRDJ1; 10 bases line up with TRDD3. The V and J ends lost 2 bases and 8 bases, in that order; junction bases with no gene match: 23. Germline V gene data show CDR1 as TSWWSYY and CDR2 as QGS. This CDR3 is 20 amino acids long. CDR3 DNA sequence: TGTGCTCTTGGGGAAGGAACACTCCTGGCGTCTCTGGGGGATATGAGGAAACTCATCTTT. Translation gives CALGEGTLLASLGDMRKLIF.